Listed below are T cell receptor beta chains from one sample, sequenced in a study of CD8 T cells in ankylosing spondylitis. Via MiXCR, TCRdb re-called the 5' RACE reads, giving one row per CDR3 protein. The sample shows some 240,000 distinct CDR3 sequences, around 9.2% of them seen only once. The sample was blood, either unsorted or a sorted T cell fraction (not recorded which). The receptors here all came from a male donor with ankylosing spondylitis or in good health (not recorded which). Each CDR3 is given with its conserved first and last residue. A D gene is named only where the DNA matches it firmly. Size is omitted from some rows. Given values are once, few, many or a class for expanded clones.

D gene,J gene,clone size,V gene,CDR3 DNA,CDR3 protein
TRBD2,TRBJ2-2,many,TRBV10-1,TGCGCCAGCAGGGATAGCGGGAGCCATAACACCGGGGAGCTGTTTTTT,CASRDSGSHNTGELFF
TRBD1,TRBJ2-3,many,TRBV6-5,TGTGCCAGCAGTTATTCCTCCCCGGGACAGGTTTCGATGGATACGCAGTATTTT,CASSYSSPGQVSMDTQYF
.,TRBJ2-5,many,TRBV24-1,TGTGCCACCGGGGGTAGCGGCCAAGAGACCCAGTACTTC,CATGGSGQETQYF
TRBD1,TRBJ2-1,many,TRBV6-5,TGTGCCAGCAGTTACTCGATACCCGGGACAGGGTACAATGAGCAGTTCTTC,CASSYSIPGTGYNEQFF
.,TRBJ2-3,many,TRBV9,TGTGCCAGCAGCGCCACGACCATCACAGATACGCAGTATTTT,CASSATTITDTQYF
.,TRBJ1-6,.,TRBV25-1,TGTGCCAGCAGTGTCTACAGGGACGGGTCACCCCTCCACTTT,CASSVYRDGSPLHF
.,TRBJ2-1,many,TRBV7-9,TGTGCCAGCAGCTCACGACAGAGGAACTACAATGAGCAGTTCTTC,CASSSRQRNYNEQFF
.,TRBJ1-3,many,TRBV20-1,TGCAGTGCTAATAACCGGGAATCTGGAAACACCATATATTTT,CSANNRESGNTIYF
.,TRBJ1-1,many,TRBV30,TGTGCCTGGGGGACGGATGAAGCTTTCTTT,CAWGTDEAFF
TRBD2,TRBJ2-3,many,TRBV20-1,TGCAGTGCCATTGGGGAAGCGGGAGGCCCTACAGATACGCAGTATTTT,CSAIGEAGGPTDTQYF
TRBD2,TRBJ2-7,.,TRBV18,TGTGCCAGCTCACGGACTAGCGGGGGGCTTTACGAGCAGTACTTC,CASSRTSGGLYEQYF
TRBD1,TRBJ1-2,many,TRBV29-1,TGCAGCGTTCACGCAGGGGACAGAGCGAATGGCTACACCTTC,CSVHAGDRANGYTF
.,TRBJ1-6,.,TRBV4-1,TGCGCCAGCAGCCCATTCCGGGACGGCCTAGGGGTTGATGGATCACCCCTCCACTTT,CASSPFRDGLGVDGSPLHF
.,TRBJ2-1,many,TRBV29-1,TGCAGCGTTGATAGTGATGGGGGAATGAACAATGAGCAGTTCTTC,CSVDSDGGMNNEQFF
TRBD1,TRBJ2-7,many,TRBV12-3/TRBV12-4,TGTGCCAGCAGTTTTCGGCAGGGGGTTGGCGAGCAGTACTTC,CASSFRQGVGEQYF
.,TRBJ2-1,many,TRBV5-1,TGCGCCAGCAGCTTGGCCACGAAACCCAGCTCCTACAATGAGCAGTTCTTC,CASSLATKPSSYNEQFF
TRBD2,TRBJ2-3,many,TRBV29-1,TGCAGCTTATCCCCGGGGGGAGATACGCAGTATTTT,CSLSPGGDTQYF
.,TRBJ1-2,many,TRBV15,TGTGCCACCAGCAGAGATGTTTCCGGGCGTATAGGGGGCTACACCTTC,CATSRDVSGRIGGYTF
.,TRBJ2-3,many,TRBV20-1,TGCAGTGCTAGAGATCTGGGGGCTGGAGATACGCAGTATTTT,CSARDLGAGDTQYF
.,TRBJ2-7,many,TRBV28,TGTGCCAGCAGCACGGACACGCGCTACCCCTCCTACGAGCAGTACTTC,CASSTDTRYPSYEQYF
.,TRBJ2-3,many,TRBV6-5,TGTGCCAGCAGTTACGGTCTGGGCGGTGGCACAGATACGCAGTATTTT,CASSYGLGGGTDTQYF
.,TRBJ2-7,many,TRBV12-3/TRBV12-4,TGTGCCAGCAGCCTAATTGGGGGGGCAGGATTTTACGAGCAGTACTTC,CASSLIGGAGFYEQYF
TRBD2,TRBJ2-2,.,TRBV7-3,TGTGCCAGCAGCTCCGGACTAGCGGGAGATGGTACCGGGGAGCTGTTTTTT,CASSSGLAGDGTGELFF
.,TRBJ2-1,many,TRBV15,TGTGCCACCAGCAGAGTACGGGATGAGCAGTTCTTC,CATSRVRDEQFF
.,TRBJ1-2,many,TRBV11-2,TGTGCCAGCAGCTTTCCTCAGGGGTACGGCTACACCTTC,CASSFPQGYGYTF
TRBD1,TRBJ1-1,many,TRBV29-1,TGCAGCGTTGAAGACCCCCTTAGTGGGACAGGGGGCAGGACTTTCTTT,CSVEDPLSGTGGRTFF
.,TRBJ2-1,many,TRBV20-1,TGCAGTGCTAGTAAGGCAGGGGTATTGAATGAGCAGTTCTTC,CSASKAGVLNEQFF
.,TRBJ2-7,.,TRBV10-3,TGTGCCATCAGTGAGGCCCAATGGGGGGGCCACGAGCAGTACTTC,CAISEAQWGGHEQYF
TRBD2,TRBJ2-2,many,TRBV11-1,TGTGCCAGCAGCACCTCGGGGAGGGTACGATGGGACACCGGGGAGCTGTTTTTT,CASSTSGRVRWDTGELFF
.,TRBJ2-7,many,TRBV28,TGTGCCAGCAGTTCCCCGGGACACAACTACGAGCAGTACTTC,CASSSPGHNYEQYF
.,TRBJ2-5,many,TRBV7-2,TGTGCCAGCAGCTTAGTATCGGGGGACCAAGAGACCCAGTACTTC,CASSLVSGDQETQYF
.,TRBJ2-7,many,TRBV7-2,TGTGCCAGCAGCCTCCTGAGGGAGGCGTACGAGCAGTACTTC,CASSLLREAYEQYF
.,TRBJ1-6,.,TRBV12-3/TRBV12-4,TGTGCCAGCAGCCCGGACGGGGGAGCCCTCCACTTT,CASSPDGGALHF
.,TRBJ1-4,many,TRBV7-2,TGTGCCAGCAGCTTAGAAGGTCGGGAAAAACTGTTTTTT,CASSLEGREKLFF
.,TRBJ2-3,many,TRBV7-7,TGTGCTAGCAGCCCAACGGCGGGGGCCGACACAGATACGCAGTATTTT,CASSPTAGADTDTQYF
.,TRBJ1-2,many,TRBV20-1,TGCAGTGCTAGAGATGGACCAGGGGCAGGCAATGGCTACACCTTC,CSARDGPGAGNGYTF
.,TRBJ1-4,many,TRBV4-1,TGCGCCAGCAGCCAAGTTAACCTCCGGGATGAAAAACTGTTTTTT,CASSQVNLRDEKLFF
.,TRBJ2-1,.,TRBV7-8,TGTGCCAGTAGCTTAAGGGCGTTGGAGCAGTTCTTC,CASSLRALEQFF
.,TRBJ2-3,many,TRBV27,TGTGCCAGCAGTCCGGGTCGGGGGCGCCCAGATACGCAGTATTTT,CASSPGRGRPDTQYF
.,TRBJ2-5,many,TRBV19,TGTGCCAGTAGTACCGGGCAGGGATATCAAGAGACCCAGTACTTC,CASSTGQGYQETQYF
TRBD2,TRBJ2-1,.,TRBV23-1,TGCGCCAGCAGTCAACCCGGGACTAGCGGGAGGCGGTGGGTTGAGCAGTTCTTC,CASSQPGTSGRRWVEQFF
TRBD1,TRBJ2-7,many,TRBV3-1,TGTGCCAGCAGCCCGGGACAGGGGGTCTACGAGCAGTACTTC,CASSPGQGVYEQYF
TRBD2,TRBJ2-1,many,TRBV7-2,TGTGCCAGCAGCTTAACCCTAGCGGGAGGGGCTCTTGAGCAGTTCTTC,CASSLTLAGGALEQFF
.,TRBJ2-2,many,TRBV4-3,TGCGCCAGCAGTCAAGATAATACCGGCGGGGAGCTGTTTTTT,CASSQDNTGGELFF